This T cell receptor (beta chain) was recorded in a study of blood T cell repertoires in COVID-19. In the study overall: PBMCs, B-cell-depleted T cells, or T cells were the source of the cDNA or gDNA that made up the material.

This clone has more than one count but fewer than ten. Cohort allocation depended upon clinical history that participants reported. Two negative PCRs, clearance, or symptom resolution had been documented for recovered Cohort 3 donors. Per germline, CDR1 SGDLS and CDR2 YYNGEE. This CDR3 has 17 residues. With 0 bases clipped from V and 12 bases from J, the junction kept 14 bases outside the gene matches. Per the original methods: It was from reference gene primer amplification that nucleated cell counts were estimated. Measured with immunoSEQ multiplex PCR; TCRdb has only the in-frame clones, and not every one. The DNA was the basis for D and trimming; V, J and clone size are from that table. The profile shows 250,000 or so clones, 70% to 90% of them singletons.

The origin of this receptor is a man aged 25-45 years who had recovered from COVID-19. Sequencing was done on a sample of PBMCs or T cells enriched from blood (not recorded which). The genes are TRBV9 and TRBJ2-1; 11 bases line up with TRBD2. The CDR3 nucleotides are TGTGCCAGCAGCGTAGCGCCCGCTAGCGGGAGGTCGGATGTGCAGTTCTTC. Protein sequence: CASSVAPASGRSDVQFF.